These T cell receptor beta chains were read from a single sample in a study of shared T cell receptors in the human thymus. Measured with immunoSEQ multiplex PCR; TCRdb has only the in-frame clones, and not every one. The sample contains under 850,000 clones, roughly 88% of which appear only once. Separately, the same data were catalogued under a study of human thymus T cells.

The source material was thymocytes. Every receptor here comes from a boy in the first two years of life with a congenital heart defect. CDR3s include the opening cysteine and the closing phenylalanine or tryptophan. A D gene is named only where the DNA matches it firmly. Part of the rows lack a size; the others show once, few, many or a class for expanded clones.

clone size: .
D gene: TRBD2
J gene: TRBJ2-1
CDR3 length: 17
V gene: TRBV28
CDR3 DNA: TGTGCCAGCAGTTTTAGGTCGGAGCGGGGGAGATACAATGAGCAGTTCTTC
CDR3 protein: CASSFRSERGRYNEQFF

clone size: once
D gene: .
J gene: TRBJ1-2
CDR3 length: 15
V gene: TRBV7-3
CDR3 DNA: TGTGCCAGCAGCTTTCCTAGCAGGATCAACTATGGCTACACCTTC
CDR3 protein: CASSFPSRINYGYTF

clone size: .
D gene: TRBD1
J gene: TRBJ2-3
CDR3 length: 17
V gene: TRBV9
CDR3 DNA: TGTGCCAGCAGCCCTATACTCGGGACAGGGGGCACAGATACGCAGTATTTT
CDR3 protein: CASSPILGTGGTDTQYF

clone size: .
D gene: .
J gene: TRBJ2-2
CDR3 length: 15
V gene: TRBV11-3
CDR3 DNA: TGTGCCAGCAGCTCCAGGGACACAAACACCGGGGAGCTGTTTTTT
CDR3 protein: CASSSRDTNTGELFF

clone size: once
D gene: TRBD2
J gene: TRBJ2-7
CDR3 length: 17
V gene: TRBV4-3
CDR3 DNA: TGCGCCAGCAGCCAAGCAAAGGCGACTAGCGGAACCTACGAGCAGTACTTC
CDR3 protein: CASSQAKATSGTYEQYF

clone size: once
D gene: TRBD2
J gene: TRBJ2-4
CDR3 length: 17
V gene: TRBV28
CDR3 DNA: TGTGCCAGCAGTTCCCCCCCAGCGGGAGGGCCCAAAAACATTCAGTACTTC
CDR3 protein: CASSSPPAGGPKNIQYF

clone size: few
D gene: .
J gene: TRBJ2-3
CDR3 length: 13
V gene: TRBV27
CDR3 DNA: TGTGCCAGCAAGCCGCCCCTCCCAGATACGCAGTATTTT
CDR3 protein: CASKPPLPDTQYF

clone size: few
D gene: .
J gene: TRBJ2-7
CDR3 length: 11
V gene: TRBV2
CDR3 DNA: TGTGCCAGCAGTGAGATGCACGAGCAGTACTTC
CDR3 protein: CASSEMHEQYF

clone size: .
D gene: .
J gene: TRBJ2-7
CDR3 length: 15
V gene: TRBV10-1
CDR3 DNA: TGCGCCAGCAGTGGTGACCCTAGCGCCTCATACGAGCAGTACTTC
CDR3 protein: CASSGDPSASYEQYF

clone size: .
D gene: TRBD2
J gene: TRBJ2-7
CDR3 length: 15
V gene: TRBV7-2
CDR3 DNA: TGTGCCAGCAGCCTACAGGAGCGGGAGGGCCTTGAGCAGTACTTC
CDR3 protein: CASSLQEREGLEQYF

clone size: .
D gene: TRBD2
J gene: TRBJ2-7
CDR3 length: 19
V gene: TRBV7-9
CDR3 DNA: TGTGCCAGCAGCTTCGAGTCTAGCGGGAGCACACCGAGCTCCTACGAGCAGTACTTC
CDR3 protein: CASSFESSGSTPSSYEQYF

clone size: few
D gene: .
J gene: TRBJ2-2
CDR3 length: 12
V gene: TRBV29-1
CDR3 DNA: TGCAGCGCGCTTAGCGGCACCGGGGAGCTGTTTTTT
CDR3 protein: CSALSGTGELFF

clone size: .
D gene: TRBD1
J gene: TRBJ2-3
CDR3 length: 14
V gene: TRBV11-2
CDR3 DNA: TGTGCCAGCAGCTTACGACAGGGGACAGATACGCAGTATTTT
CDR3 protein: CASSLRQGTDTQYF

clone size: .
D gene: .
J gene: TRBJ2-5
CDR3 length: 17
V gene: TRBV7-2
CDR3 DNA: TGTGCCAGCAGCCTGGTCCAGCGGGCCCGGGATCAAGAGACCCAGTACTTC
CDR3 protein: CASSLVQRARDQETQYF

clone size: .
D gene: TRBD2
J gene: TRBJ2-7
CDR3 length: 17
V gene: TRBV4-1
CDR3 DNA: TGCGCCAGCAGCCCCCCGGGACTAGCGGGAGGGGTATACGAGCAGTACTTC
CDR3 protein: CASSPPGLAGGVYEQYF

clone size: .
D gene: .
J gene: TRBJ1-5
CDR3 length: 17
V gene: TRBV14
CDR3 DNA: TGTGCCAGCAGCCGGGACGTCAGGGGCAAAAGCAATCAGCCCCAGCATTTT
CDR3 protein: CASSRDVRGKSNQPQHF

clone size: .
D gene: .
J gene: TRBJ1-2
CDR3 length: 20
V gene: TRBV4-2
CDR3 DNA: TGTGCCAGCAGCCAAAGATCTTTGGGTTTGAGGACAAGCTTCCCCCATGGCTACACCTTC
CDR3 protein: CASSQRSLGLRTSFPHGYTF

clone size: .
D gene: TRBD2
J gene: TRBJ2-1
CDR3 length: 16
V gene: TRBV18
CDR3 DNA: TGTGCCAGCTCACCACGACAGCGGGAGGGCCGAGATGAGCAGTTCTTC
CDR3 protein: CASSPRQREGRDEQFF

clone size: .
D gene: TRBD1
J gene: TRBJ1-2
CDR3 length: 17
V gene: TRBV25-1
CDR3 DNA: TGTGCCAGCAGTCCCCCCGCGTTCGGCAGGGGGCCCAATGGCTACACCTTC
CDR3 protein: CASSPPAFGRGPNGYTF

clone size: .
D gene: TRBD2
J gene: TRBJ2-5
CDR3 length: 18
V gene: TRBV14
CDR3 DNA: TGTGCCAGCAGCCATCTCCCGGGACTAGCGGGAGAGGGAGAGACCCAGTACTTC
CDR3 protein: CASSHLPGLAGEGETQYF

clone size: .
D gene: .
J gene: TRBJ2-1
CDR3 length: 16
V gene: TRBV27
CDR3 DNA: TGTGCCAGCAGTTTCGGACCGGGGGGCGGCCCCCGTGAGCAGTTCTTC
CDR3 protein: CASSFGPGGGPREQFF

clone size: once
D gene: .
J gene: TRBJ2-7
CDR3 length: 21
V gene: TRBV12-2
CDR3 DNA: TGTGCAAGTCGCTTATGGCCGGAAAAAAAAACGGGACTTCAATCCGCCGACGAGCAGTACTTC
CDR3 protein: CASRLWPEKKTGLQSADEQYF

clone size: .
D gene: .
J gene: TRBJ2-3
CDR3 length: 15
V gene: TRBV7-6
CDR3 DNA: TGTGCCAGCAGCTTAGGGAAGCGGAGGGCAGATACGCAGTATTTT
CDR3 protein: CASSLGKRRADTQYF

clone size: .
D gene: TRBD2
J gene: TRBJ2-7
CDR3 length: 19
V gene: TRBV19
CDR3 DNA: TGTGCCAGTTCCGATACGTGGCAGCCGGGACTAGCGGGCTTCTACGAGCAGTACTTC
CDR3 protein: CASSDTWQPGLAGFYEQYF

clone size: .
D gene: TRBD2
J gene: TRBJ2-3
CDR3 length: 21
V gene: TRBV18
CDR3 DNA: TGTGCCAGCTCACCAGAGAGCCCCGAGCGGGAGGTATCCCCTAGCACAGATACGCAGTATTTT
CDR3 protein: CASSPESPEREVSPSTDTQYF